This TCR beta chain comes out of a study of beta chain features in type 1 diabetes. Study-wide background: The samples had 107,917,701 sorted cells examined in all.

The germline gives CDR1 SEHNR, CDR2 FQNEAQ (reference sequence). The ends were cut back, 3 bases at V and 2 bases at J, with 12 bases in the middle. The CDR3 sequence is 15 residues long. Expressed TCRB transcripts were sequenced, since all the RNA that had been isolated was reverse transcribed. Some 4 million reads were obtained on average from naive, central memory and regulatory T cell samples. This table comes from immunoSEQ multiplex PCR, and its TCRdb copy is limited to in-frame clones, with some not included. The sample holds hundreds of thousands of clones; more than 13% are singletons and the top ten take roughly 0.04%. The authors took one heparinised blood draw, averaging approximately 120 mL, from each donor. Remarks on this clone: What it recognizes is unknown.

Study results and caveats: TCRB CDR3s from Type 1 diabetes patients were moderately but significantly shorter in all four CD4+ subsets. PCR might favor shorter templates, but any such skew would affect patients and controls equally.

The chain employs TRBV7-9 and TRBJ2-3, with D unclear. The TCR originated in a man aged 18 to 30 with type 1 diabetes. The specimen sequenced was naive CD4+ T cells from blood. The CDR3 here is CASSLDSWYTDTQYF. The CDR3 bases are TGTGCCAGCAGCTTGGATAGCTGGTACACAGATACGCAGTATTTT.